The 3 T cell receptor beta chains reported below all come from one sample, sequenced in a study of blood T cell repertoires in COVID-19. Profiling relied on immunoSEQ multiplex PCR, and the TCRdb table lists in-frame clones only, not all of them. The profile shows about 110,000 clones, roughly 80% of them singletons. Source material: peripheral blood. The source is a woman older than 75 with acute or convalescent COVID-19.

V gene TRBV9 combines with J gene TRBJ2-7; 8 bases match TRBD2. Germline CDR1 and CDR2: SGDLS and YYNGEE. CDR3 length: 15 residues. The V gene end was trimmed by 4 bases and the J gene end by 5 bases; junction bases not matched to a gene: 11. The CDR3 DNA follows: TGTGCCAGCAGCACCCGCCGGGAGGGAAGGAACGAGCAGTACTTC. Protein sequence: CASSTRREGRNEQYF.

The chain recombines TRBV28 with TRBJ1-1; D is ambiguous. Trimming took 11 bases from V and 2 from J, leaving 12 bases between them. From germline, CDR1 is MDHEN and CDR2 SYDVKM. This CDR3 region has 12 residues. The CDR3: CAVQGGNTEAFF. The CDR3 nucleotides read TGTGCCGTCCAAGGAGGTAACACTGAAGCTTTCTTT. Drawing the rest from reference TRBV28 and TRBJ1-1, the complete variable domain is DVKVTQSSRYLVKRTGEKVFLECVQDMDHENMFWYRQDPGLGLRLIYFSYDVKMKEKGDIPEGYSVSREKKERFSLILESASTNQTSMYLCAVQGGNTEAFFGQGTRLTVV.

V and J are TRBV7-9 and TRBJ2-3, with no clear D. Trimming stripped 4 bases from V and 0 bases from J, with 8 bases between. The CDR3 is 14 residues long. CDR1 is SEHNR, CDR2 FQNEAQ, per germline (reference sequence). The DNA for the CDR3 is TGTGCCAGCAGCTACACCTTTAGCACAGATACGCAGTATTTT. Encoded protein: CASSYTFSTDTQYF.